The 13 T cell receptor beta chains listed next were all sequenced from one sample in a study of shared clonotypes between healthy human individuals. TCRdb keeps only in-frame clones here, not all; method: immunoSEQ multiplex PCR. The table records fewer than 400,000 clones, about 74% of them present only once. The sample comprised memory CD4+ T cells sorted from blood. Noted subset: CD45RA-negative fraction. The receptors were sampled from a man aged 25 to 45 in good health.

The V gene is TRBV7-8, the J gene TRBJ2-7; 9 bases agree with TRBD2. Germline V CDR1 and CDR2: SGHVS, FQNEAQ. V was pared by 5 bases and J by 1 base, with 3 bases of the junction left unmatched. The CDR3 is made up of 14 amino acids. The CDR3 DNA sequence: TGTGCCAGCAGCGTCCTAGCGGGGTCCTACGAGCAGTACTTC. Protein sequence: CASSVLAGSYEQYF.

The V and J genes are TRBV7-2 and TRBJ1-3; tentative D call: TRBD1 (6 bases). Trimming removed 5 bases at V and 4 bases at J, with 12 bases between. The germline V gene has CDR1 SGHTA and CDR2 FQGNSA. The CDR3 totals 14 residues. The CDR3 reads CASSLDRRGNTIYF. CDR3 nucleotides: TGTGCCAGCAGCCTAGACAGGCGCGGAAACACCATATATTTT.

Comments on this clone: This sample includes further DNA sequences coding for the same CDR3. The V call is TRBV7-9, the J call TRBJ2-1; 7 nucleotides line up with TRBD2. Trimming cost V 5 bases and J 4 bases; bases outside gene matches: 11. Germline V CDR1 and CDR2: SEHNR, FQNEAQ (reference sequence). The CDR3 has 16 amino acids. CDR3 bases: TGTGCCAGCAGCCTCTCCTTAGCGGGCTCTTACAATGAGCAGTTCTTC. The encoded protein is CASSLSLAGSYNEQFF. The whole variable domain, remainder taken from reference TRBV7-9 and TRBJ2-1, is DTGVSQNPRHKITKRGQNVTFRCDPISEHNRLYWYRQTLGQGPEFLTYFQNEAQLEKSRLLSDRFSAERPKGSFSTLEIQRTEQGDSAMYLCASSLSLAGSYNEQFFGPGTRLTVL.

In regard to this clone: Other nucleotide sequences in the sample specify the same CDR3. The rearrangement uses TRBV7-3 and TRBJ2-2; weak D call: TRBD2 (6 bases). V dropped 5 bases and J dropped 4 bases, with 14 bases sitting between them. Germline V gene data show CDR1 as SGHTA and CDR2 as FQGTGA. The CDR3 consists of 15 residues. The CDR3 spells CASSPGGRGTGELFF. The DNA of the CDR3 is TGTGCCAGCAGCCCAGGAGGGCGAGGCACCGGGGAGCTGTTTTTT.

Turning to this clone: Other DNA sequences from this sample encode an identical CDR3 as well. The chain links TRBV18 to TRBJ2-3; D uncertain. The CDR3 is 13 residues long. V lost 2 bases and J 2 bases, leaving 5 bases between the germline ends. Germline V lookup: CDR1 KGHSH, CDR2 LQKENI. The CDR3 region is CASSPSITDTQYF. CDR3 DNA: TGTGCCAGCTCACCATCCATCACAGATACGCAGTATTTT.

The chain employs TRBV11-3 and TRBJ2-3; 9 bases map to TRBD2. The CDR3 is 16 residues long. Germline V gives CDR1 SGHNT, CDR2 YENEEA. V gave up 1 base and J gave up 2 bases; unmatched junction bases: 4. CDR3 DNA: TGTGCCAGCAGCTTAGGGTTAGCGGGAGCCACAGATACGCAGTATTTT. Translated, it gives CASSLGLAGATDTQYF.

The chain carries TRBV7-9 and TRBJ1-4; a weak D match, TRBD1 (6 bases). The CDR3 loop spans 12 amino acids. V lost 8 bases and J lost 7, with 11 bases in between. Germline CDR1 is SEHNR and CDR2 is FQNEAQ (reference sequence). CDR3: CASEGVGEKLFF. The CDR3 DNA follows: TGTGCCAGCGAGGGGGTGGGTGAAAAACTGTTTTTT. Drawing the rest from reference TRBV7-9 and TRBJ1-4, the complete variable domain is DTGVSQNPRHKITKRGQNVTFRCDPISEHNRLYWYRQTLGQGPEFLTYFQNEAQLEKSRLLSDRFSAERPKGSFSTLEIQRTEQGDSAMYLCASEGVGEKLFFGSGTQLSVL.

This clone was seen only a few times. The V and J genes are TRBV30 and TRBJ2-3, with 11 bases matching TRBD1. Germline V gene data show CDR1 as GTSNPN and CDR2 as SVGIG (reference sequence). This CDR3 contains 16 residues. Trimming cost V 1 base and J 4 bases; bases outside gene matches: 7. As DNA, the CDR3 is TGTGCCTGGAGTGCTGGACAGGGGGCGCGATCAGATACGCAGTATTTT. It specifies CAWSAGQGARSDTQYF.

Turning to this clone: Different DNA sequences within this sample yield the same CDR3. This chain uses TRBV2 with TRBJ2-3, with D unclear. The germline V and J ends were trimmed by 6 bases and 2 bases, with 6 bases remaining between them. Germline assignment: CDR1 SNHLY and CDR2 FYNNEI. The CDR3 is made up of 12 amino acids. CDR3 sequence reads: CASRVITDTQYF. The CDR3, as DNA: TGTGCCAGCAGAGTGATCACAGATACGCAGTATTTT.

The chain recombines TRBV7-2 with TRBJ2-1; no reliable D call. The CDR3 has 15 residues. The V end was cut by 4 bases, the J end by 6 bases, with 16 bases between. Germline V gene lookup returns CDR1 SGHTA and CDR2 FQGNSA. The CDR3, as DNA: TGTGCCAGCAGCTCAAGGAAAGACAACATCAATGAGCAGTTCTTC. Translated: CASSSRKDNINEQFF.

The rearrangement joins TRBV2 to TRBJ2-7, with unresolved D. V lost 5 bases and J 6 bases, leaving 20 bases between the germline ends. Germline CDR1 SNHLY, CDR2 FYNNEI. CDR3 size: 15 residues. In DNA form, the CDR3 reads TGTGCCAGCAGTAAAGTTAGGGTAGGTACCGGCGAGCAGTACTTC. Translation: CASSKVRVGTGEQYF. The complete variable domain, with remaining parts taken from reference TRBV2 and TRBJ2-7, reads EPEVTQTPSHQVTQMGQEVILRCVPISNHLYFYWYRQILGQKVEFLVSFYNNEISEKSEIFDDQFSVERPDGSNFTLKIRSTKLEDSAMYFCASSKVRVGTGEQYFGPGTRLTVT.

As to this clone: An end of the junction does not agree with germline; a read error may underlie this. This CDR3 is CASSVATRGHEQYF. The DNA for the CDR3 is TGTGCCAGCAGCGTAGCTACCAGGGGCCACGAGCAGTACTTC. The rearrangement joins TRBV7-8 to TRBJ2-7, with D perhaps TRBD1 (6 bases). The CDR3 sequence is 14 residues long. CDR1 and CDR2 from the germline V gene are SGHVS and FQNEAQ. The full variable domain, completed using reference TRBV7-8 and TRBJ2-7, is GAGVSQSPRYKVAKRGQDVALRCDPISGHVSLFWYQQALGQGPEFLTYFQNEAQLDKSGLPSDRFFAERPEGSVSTLKIQRTQQEDSAVYLCASSVATRGHEQYFGPGTRLTVT.

The chain links TRBV28 to TRBJ2-7; 14 bases align to TRBD2. Trimming cost V 5 bases and J 3 bases; bases outside gene matches: 3. The V gene's germline CDR1 is MDHEN and CDR2 SYDVKM. The CDR3 is 15 residues long. The CDR3 bases are TGTGCCAGCAGTGCCGGACTAGCGGGAGGCTACGAGCAGTACTTC. It is translated as CASSAGLAGGYEQYF.